The T cell receptor beta chain under discussion was sequenced for a study of human T cells and chemical hapten exposure (dated by TCRdb to about 2021). For the wider study: For sensitization, 2% DPC in acetone was applied to an approximately 2 cm by approximately 2 cm area of upper inner arm skin. Throughout the study period of about 22 weeks, patients also received therapeutic DPC doses to the scalp every week. Patch tests used Finn chambers with 0.01% DPC on the upper back, scored after 6 days by International Contact Dermatitis Research Group standards. Alopecia areata with under or over 50% scalp involvement, alopecia totalis and alopecia universalis were represented in the patient cohort, which was mostly female. The libraries were sequenced as a pool, and the TCR yield per sample differed mostly because of small variations in library volumes within the pool. Peripheral blood TCR repertoire changes were tracked in vivo in alopecia patients during primary and secondary sensitization to the hapten diphenylcyclopropenone (DPC). Patient blood was sampled pre-sensitization (week 0) and at 2, 6 and about 24 weeks after DPC sensitization. Blood for TCR sequencing was provided by twenty-nine alopecia patients at one to four time points (pre-sensitization, 2, 6 and 24 weeks).

Sample time point, as interpreted from the label and publication: patch test 2, 6 weeks after DPC sensitization. The treatment or condition label, as the study defines it: therapeutic diphenylcyclopropenone sensitization with weekly scalp DPC. At each patch-test visit, blood was drawn before the patch test was applied. Eligible patients were aged 18 to 70, diagnosed with alopecia, deemed suitable for DPC therapy, and excluded if pregnant. Total RNA was isolated from unfractionated whole blood collected in Tempus Blood RNA tubes. This clonotype was seen many times. Its cognate antigen has yet to be identified. Nothing much larger sits one base from this clone, and base qualities are not available. The CDR3 starts with the cysteine, ends with the phenylalanine, and has 13 residues. The DNA shown is the 39-base CDR3, in frame from base 1. As encoded in the germline V gene (reference sequence), CDR1 is DFQATT while CDR2 is SNEGSKA. The V and J ends are trimmed by 3 bases and 1 base, leaving 7 bases between them.

Libraries were constructed by RACE. The sequencer listed for this sample is NextSeq 500. During library preparation, unique molecular identifiers were attached to individual cDNA molecules so that TCRs could be counted quantitatively and reproducibly. Each blood RNA sample was used to sequence both TCR alpha and TCR beta chains. On the authors' methods: The median number of TCRs per sample was 90,000 to 100,000, ranging from about 20,000 to 750,000. The Decombinator software suite was used to annotate V, J and CDR3 in the TCR reads. To make PS versus PT1 abundance plots, every sample was subsampled to the same number of TCRs (28,000). Expanded TCRs were defined as absent before sensitization and observed at least eight times at the 2-week time point. TCRdb reworked the public reads: Q25 trimming with fastp, MiXCR clone assembly, productive beta chains retained. One record per CDR3 amino acid sequence lists the most common genes and DNA. TCRdb's processing, not the authors' own work, is the source of the V and J calls. The sample includes tens of thousands of distinct CDR3 sequences, with 9% to 12% observed a single time. Around 6.8% of the sample goes to the ten largest clones.

The research as a whole found: After repeated subsampling, the strength of the expansion versus patch-test correlation and the threshold at which it became significant changed. Alopecia, a presumed autoimmune disease, was present in all patients, so the immune response of the patients might differ from that of healthy individuals. Patch test score correlated positively with the number of PT1 expanded TCRs, reaching significance at thresholds 8, 16 and 32 but not at 4. No change with DPC sensitization was found in the number of TCRs above 1 in 1000 frequency, and no evidence of global repertoire structure alterations was found. Expanded TCRs formed significantly more large CDR3 similarity clusters than pre-sensitization or healthy control sets, consistent with antigen-driven responses.

This chain is built from TRBV20-1 and TRBJ1-5; the D gene is perhaps TRBD1, from 5 matching bases. The receptor was isolated from a woman in her forties or fifties with alopecia areata. Some clones in this sample may be carry-over from other donors' samples. Sequencing was performed on whole blood, taken in connection with sensitization to the hapten diphenylcyclopropenone (DPC). At the DNA level, the sequence is TGCAGTGCTAGTCCAGGGAGCAATCAGCCCCAGCATTTT. This yields the protein CSASPGSNQPQHF.